These 3 T cell receptor beta chains originate from one sample sequenced in a study of T cells after yellow fever vaccination. Using its own MiXCR run on the 5' RACE reads, TCRdb lists one record per CDR3 protein. The table records more than 75,000 distinct CDR3 sequences, about 8.8% of them present only once. The specimen was CD8+ T cells not binding an NS4B(214-222) dextramer, sorted from PBMCs, collected less than 16 days after the first yellow fever vaccination. Every receptor here comes from a man younger than 35 who received the YFV17D yellow fever vaccine.

This clonotype was counted at least ten times. J is TRBJ1-1 and V is TRBV4-2; D unresolved. V lost 1 base and J 7 bases, leaving 13 bases between the germline ends. The CDR3 spans 14 residues. The V gene's germline CDR1 is LGHNA and CDR2 YNFKEQ. This chain's CDR3 is CASSQGSPSIEAFF. The CDR3, as DNA: TGTGCCAGCAGCCAAGGCTCCCCCTCAATTGAAGCTTTCTTT.

This clonotype was seen more than once but under ten times. J is TRBJ1-1 and V is TRBV7-8, with D uncertain. The CDR3 extends over 16 amino acids. Germline V gene data show CDR1 as SGHVS and CDR2 as FQNEAQ. The V and J ends lost 5 bases and 0 bases respectively, with 16 bases between them. The CDR3 DNA sequence: TGTGCCAGCAGCATAGAGGGTCATTCTTTGAACACTGAAGCTTTCTTT. Protein sequence: CASSIEGHSLNTEAFF.

This chain links TRBV7-9 with TRBJ1-2; D is ambiguous. This CDR3 spans 15 amino acids. Germline CDR1 reads SEHNR; CDR2 reads FQNEAQ (reference sequence). V lost 5 bases and J 6 bases, leaving 19 bases between the germline ends. The CDR3: CASSPYAGPEHGYTF. For the CDR3, the DNA is TGTGCCAGCAGCCCCTATGCCGGGCCAGAACATGGCTACACCTTC. Together with reference TRBV7-9 and TRBJ1-2, the CDR3 gives the full variable domain: DTGVSQNPRHKITKRGQNVTFRCDPISEHNRLYWYRQTLGQGPEFLTYFQNEAQLEKSRLLSDRFSAERPKGSFSTLEIQRTEQGDSAMYLCASSPYAGPEHGYTFGSGTRLTVV.